These 28 T cell receptor beta chains share one sample of origin, sequenced in a study of T cell responses to AZD1222 COVID-19 vaccine. The data were produced by immunoSEQ multiplex PCR, yet TCRdb's version contains in-frame clones alone and is incomplete. The table records around 83,000 clones, over 75% of them present only once. The sample was peripheral blood, taken 28 days after the second AZD1222 dose. The origin of the receptors is an adult who received the AZD1222 COVID-19 vaccine.

The chain employs TRBV2 and TRBJ1-1; TRBD1 agrees at 8 bases. CDR1 and CDR2 (germline): SNHLY, FYNNEI. The junction had 14 bases not matched to a gene; V was cut back by 7 bases and J by 7 bases. The CDR3 is 15 residues long. CDR3 region: CASTYLGQGTGEAFF. The CDR3 nucleotides read TGTGCCAGCACCTACCTTGGACAGGGTACAGGTGAAGCTTTCTTT.

J is TRBJ1-2 and V is TRBV6-5; weak D call: TRBD1 (5 bases). From germline, CDR1 is MNHEY and CDR2 SVGAGI. The CDR3 spans 13 residues. The germline V and J ends were trimmed by 7 bases and 4 bases, with 13 bases remaining between them. In DNA, the CDR3 is TGTGCCAGCAAACGAGGGGTCGGCTATGGCTACACCTTC. Encoded protein: CASKRGVGYGYTF.

The rearrangement uses TRBV29-1 and TRBJ1-4; D gene uncertain. V dropped 1 base and J dropped 3 bases, with 9 bases sitting between them. Germline V gene sequence: CDR1 SQVTM, CDR2 ANQGSEA. The CDR3 contains 14 residues. The CDR3 DNA sequence: TGCAGCGTTGAAGCGTCAAACTCTAATGAAAAACTGTTTTTT. Amino acids: CSVEASNSNEKLFF.

This clone was detected only once. This chain connects TRBV2 to TRBJ2-7; tentative D call: TRBD2 (5 bases). Germline V gives CDR1 SNHLY, CDR2 FYNNEI. V shed 2 bases and J shed 4 bases, with 6 bases lying between them. The length of the CDR3 is 12 residues. The chain's CDR3 is CASSETGYEQYF. CDR3 nucleotides: TGTGCCAGCAGTGAAACGGGGTACGAGCAGTACTTC.

V usage is TRBV7-2 and J usage is TRBJ1-2; D is undetermined. The CDR3 sequence is 13 residues long. V was clipped by 4 bases and J by 1 base, with 7 bases between them. Per germline, CDR1 SGHTA and CDR2 FQGNSA. The CDR3 nucleotides read TGTGCCAGCAGCTCTCGGATTAACTATGGCTACACCTTC. The encoded protein is CASSSRINYGYTF.

The V call is TRBV5-4, the J call TRBJ1-4, with unresolved D. Trimming removed 4 bases at V and 4 bases at J, with 14 bases between. CDR3 length: 15 residues. From germline, CDR1 is SGHNT and CDR2 YYREEE (reference sequence). CDR3 DNA: TGTGCCAGCAGCGAGGCCGGACTCTTTAATGAAAAACTGTTTTTT. This gives the protein CASSEAGLFNEKLFF.

V usage is TRBV4-1 and J usage is TRBJ2-5; D possibly corresponds to TRBD1 (6 bases). The CDR3 consists of 14 residues. The germline V and J ends were trimmed by 4 bases and 4 bases, with 13 bases remaining between them. Germline assignment: CDR1 MGHRA and CDR2 YSYEKL. CDR3 DNA sequence: TGCGCCAGCAGCCCATACAGGGACGGAGAGACCCAGTACTTC. This encodes CASSPYRDGETQYF.

The V and J genes are TRBV28 and TRBJ1-2; D uncertain. This CDR3 is 14 amino acids long. Germline V gives CDR1 MDHEN, CDR2 SYDVKM. V shed 6 bases and J shed 1 base, with 12 bases lying between them. This CDR3 is CASSPTEDNYGYTF. As DNA, the CDR3 is TGTGCCAGCAGCCCAACGGAGGATAACTATGGCTACACCTTC.

V gene TRBV5-4 combines with J gene TRBJ2-5; D is perhaps TRBD1 (5 bases). Germline-derived CDR1 and CDR2 are SGHNT and YYREEE (reference sequence). Trimming took 6 bases from V and 4 from J, leaving 10 bases between them. CDR3 size: 12 residues. The DNA of the CDR3 is TGTGCCAGCAAGGGGAAAGGAGAGACCCAGTACTTC. Protein: CASKGKGETQYF.

The chain is built from TRBV6-5 and TRBJ1-1, with 8 bases identical to TRBD1. Germline V CDR1 and CDR2: MNHEY, SVGAGI. This CDR3 region has 13 residues. Germline trimming cut 8 bases from V and 0 bases from J; bases unmatched to any gene: 2. CDR3 residues: CASRTGMNTEAFF. The CDR3 coding sequence is TGTGCCAGCCGGACAGGGATGAACACTGAAGCTTTCTTT.

The chain uses TRBV3-1 (or the pseudogene TRBV3-2) and TRBJ1-1, with D possibly being TRBD1 (6 bases). The V end was cut by 1 base, the J end by 3 bases, with 15 bases between. The CDR3 extends over 16 amino acids. Germline V gene lookup returns CDR1 LGHDT and CDR2 YNNKEL (reference sequence). The CDR3 DNA reads TGTGCCAGCAGCCAAGGAGGGGGAGGACGGTACACTGAAGCTTTCTTT. This codes for CASSQGGGGRYTEAFF.

The V call is TRBV5-1, the J call TRBJ1-1; D not resolved. Trimming left V 4 bases short and J 0 bases short, with 7 bases between. The CDR3 runs 13 residues. Germline lookup yields CDR1 SGHRS and CDR2 YFSETQ. In DNA, the CDR3 is TGCGCCAGCAGCAGCAACATGAACACTGAAGCTTTCTTT. It encodes CASSSNMNTEAFF.

By its share, this clone is medium-sized. The CDR3 DNA sequence: TGTGCCAGCAGTGAATCAGGCAGGGTACAGCCCCAGCATTTT. Its translation is CASSESGRVQPQHF. The chain has TRBV25-1 and TRBJ1-5; D possibly corresponds to TRBD1 (5 bases). This CDR3 comprises 14 residues. V was shortened by 1 base and J by 7 bases, with 11 bases between the two germline ends. The germline CDR1 and CDR2 sequences are MGHDK and SYGVNS.

The genes are TRBV5-1 and TRBJ2-1, with D perhaps matching TRBD2 (5 bases). V lost 0 bases and J 0 bases, leaving 7 bases between the germline ends. Germline CDR1 reads SGHRS; CDR2 reads YFSETQ. This CDR3 contains 15 residues. Here the CDR3 reads CASSLGGSSYNEQFF. The DNA of the CDR3 is TGCGCCAGCAGCTTGGGAGGGAGCTCCTACAATGAGCAGTTCTTC.

This clone was seen only once. The chain links TRBV28 to TRBJ2-7; D tentatively reads TRBD1 or TRBD2 (5 bases each). This CDR3 comprises 16 residues. V was shortened by 3 bases and J by 4 bases, with 19 bases between the two germline ends. Per the germline V gene, CDR1 is MDHEN and CDR2 is SYDVKM. CDR3 nucleotide sequence: TGTGCCAGCAGTTTTCAGAGGGGTCGAAGTATTTACGAGCAGTACTTC. Its translation is CASSFQRGRSIYEQYF. Together with reference TRBV28 and TRBJ2-7, the CDR3 gives the full variable domain: DVKVTQSSRYLVKRTGEKVFLECVQDMDHENMFWYRQDPGLGLRLIYFSYDVKMKEKGDIPEGYSVSREKKERFSLILESASTNQTSMYLCASSFQRGRSIYEQYFGPGTRLTVT.

V gene TRBV15 combines with J gene TRBJ1-2; maybe TRBD1 (5 bases). V was shortened by 0 bases and J by 8 bases, with 19 bases between the two germline ends. The CDR3 spans 16 residues. The germline CDR1 and CDR2 sequences are LNHNV and YYDKDF (reference sequence). CDR3 protein: CATSRDRGGGREGYTF. CDR3 nucleotides: TGTGCCACCAGCAGAGATAGGGGCGGCGGTCGGGAAGGCTACACCTTC.

The CDR3 DNA follows: TGTGCCAGCAGCGTAGCGGATAGGAAGCAGTTCTTC. The encoded protein is CASSVADRKQFF. V is TRBV9 and J is TRBJ2-1, with D unresolved. V lost 0 bases and J lost 11, with 9 bases in between. Germline assignment: CDR1 SGDLS and CDR2 YYNGEE. The CDR3 spans 12 residues.

This clone was seen a single time. The chain combines TRBV14 with TRBJ2-5, with D unresolved. There are 12 residues in the CDR3. In germline, CDR1 is SGHDN, CDR2 FVKESK. Trimming removed 5 bases at V and 7 bases at J, with 11 bases between. DNA of the CDR3: TGTGCCAGCAGCTTCACTCTAGGGACCCAGTACTTC. Translation gives CASSFTLGTQYF.

J is TRBJ2-2 and V is TRBV4-3; the D gene is possibly TRBD2 (6 bases). V gave up 4 bases and J gave up 5 bases, with 11 bases separating them. Germline V lookup: CDR1 LGHNA, CDR2 YSLEER. The CDR3 is 14 residues long. The CDR3 DNA follows: TGCGCCAGCAGCCGAACGGGGAGGACCGGGGAGCTGTTTTTT. Protein: CASSRTGRTGELFF.

The gene calls are TRBV7-2 and TRBJ2-5; 14 nucleotides align to TRBD2. V shed 6 bases and J 8 bases; nucleotides not matched to a gene: 8. The length of the CDR3 is 15 residues. CDR1 and CDR2 (germline): SGHTA, FQGNSA. The CDR3: CASRPAGTSGGTQYF. CDR3 nucleotide sequence: TGTGCCAGCAGACCCGCCGGGACTAGCGGGGGAACCCAGTACTTC.

V and J are TRBV28 and TRBJ1-5, with D perhaps TRBD1 (6 bases). The V end lost 6 bases, the J end lost 3 bases, and 12 bases lay between the germline ends. Germline V CDR1 and CDR2: MDHEN, SYDVKM. The CDR3 contains 14 residues. CDR3 protein: CASSLTGNNQPQHF. The CDR3 DNA reads as TGTGCCAGCAGCCTAACAGGGAACAATCAGCCCCAGCATTTT.

The CDR3 DNA follows: TGTGCCAGCAGCTATGGACAGGGCGCAGATACGCAGTATTTT. Translation gives CASSYGQGADTQYF. The chain has TRBV5-8 and TRBJ2-3, with 8 nucleotides matching TRBD1. Looked up from germline, CDR1 is SGHTS and CDR2 is YDEGEE. V was pared by 3 bases and J by 4 bases, with 4 bases of the junction left unmatched. The CDR3 has 14 residues.

This clone was seen a single time. This chain connects TRBV5-5 to TRBJ2-7; maybe TRBD1 (6 bases). Germline V CDR1 and CDR2: SGHKS, YYEKEE (reference sequence). This CDR3 has 14 amino acids. The V and J ends lost 7 bases and 0 bases respectively, with 14 bases between them. This chain's CDR3 is CASFPQGPSYEQYF. The CDR3 DNA is TGTGCCAGCTTTCCACAGGGACCCTCCTACGAGCAGTACTTC. The variable domain in full, completed from reference TRBV5-5 and TRBJ2-7, reads DAGVTQSPTHLIKTRGQQVTLRCSPISGHKSVSWYQQVLGQGPQFIFQYYEKEERGRGNFPDRFSARQFPNYSSELNVNALLLGDSALYLCASFPQGPSYEQYFGPGTRLTVT.

This clone was found once. The rearrangement links TRBV18 to TRBJ2-3; 9 bases agree with TRBD2. Germline values: CDR1 KGHSH, CDR2 LQKENI. The CDR3 loop spans 17 amino acids. With V trimmed by 1 base and J by 3 bases, 8 bases remained unmatched. CDR3 in amino acids: CASSPQNQRGATDTQYF. The CDR3 coding sequence is TGTGCCAGCTCACCACAAAACCAGCGGGGGGCGACAGATACGCAGTATTTT.

This clone is a singleton in its sample. This chain connects TRBV28 to TRBJ2-1; 10 bases agree with TRBD2. This CDR3 contains 15 residues. Trimming removed 5 bases from V and 3 bases from J; junction bases left unmatched: 4. Germline V lookup: CDR1 MDHEN, CDR2 SYDVKM. This CDR3 is CASSISGGIYNEQFF. The CDR3 bases are TGTGCCAGCAGTATTAGCGGGGGGATCTACAATGAGCAGTTCTTC. The entire variable domain, with the rest obtained from reference TRBV28 and TRBJ2-1, is as follows: DVKVTQSSRYLVKRTGEKVFLECVQDMDHENMFWYRQDPGLGLRLIYFSYDVKMKEKGDIPEGYSVSREKKERFSLILESASTNQTSMYLCASSISGGIYNEQFFGPGTRLTVL.

The rearrangement uses TRBV28 and TRBJ1-2; TRBD1 aligns across 10 bases. J lost 8 bases, V lost 3 bases, and 9 bases had no gene match. The germline V gene encodes CDR1 MDHEN and CDR2 SYDVKM. This CDR3 contains 15 residues. CDR3 DNA: TGTGCCAGCAGTTTGGCCGGGACAGGGGACGTCGGCTACACCTTC. This codes for CASSLAGTGDVGYTF.

This clone was counted ten times or more. The chain combines TRBV6-5 with TRBJ2-1; D remains ambiguous. Per the germline V gene, CDR1 is MNHEY and CDR2 is SVGAGI. The CDR3 contains 11 residues. Trimming removed 7 bases at V and 8 bases at J, with 9 bases between. Here the CDR3 reads CASTLGYEQFF. Written as DNA, the CDR3 is TGTGCCAGCACTCTAGGGTATGAGCAGTTCTTC.

This CDR3 reads CASSLTSGETQYF. CDR3 nucleotide sequence: TGTGCCAGCAGCTTGACTAGTGGCGAGACCCAGTACTTC. The chain joins TRBV7-9 to TRBJ2-5; maybe TRBD2 (6 bases). Trimming stripped 3 bases from V and 5 bases from J, with 10 bases between. Germline lookup yields CDR1 SEHNR and CDR2 FQNEAQ (reference sequence). The CDR3 is 13 amino acids. Looking up the rest from reference TRBV7-9 and TRBJ2-5 gives the full variable domain: DTGVSQNPRHKITKRGQNVTFRCDPISEHNRLYWYRQTLGQGPEFLTYFQNEAQLEKSRLLSDRFSAERPKGSFSTLEIQRTEQGDSAMYLCASSLTSGETQYFGPGTRLLVL.